Listed below are T cell receptor beta chains from one sample, sequenced in a study of radiotherapy plus CTLA-4 blockade in lung cancer. TCRdb keeps only in-frame clones here, not all; method: immunoSEQ multiplex PCR. The sample lists around 82,000 clones, more than 80% seen once, with approximately 0.73% in the top ten. Sequenced material: peripheral blood, taken from a patient treated with radiotherapy plus ipilimumab. Receptors originate from a human donor with non-small cell lung cancer who had stable disease on radiotherapy plus ipilimumab. The CDR3 runs from the conserved cysteine through the conserved F or W. A D gene is named only where the DNA matches it firmly. Size is omitted from some rows. Given values are once, few, many or a class for expanded clones.

j_call d_call v_call clone_size cdr3_aa cdr3_nt
TRBJ2-1 TRBD2 TRBV27 NA CASRPAGGPLDEQFF TGTGCCAGCAGACCAGCGGGAGGGCCTTTGGATGAGCAGTTCTTC
TRBJ1-6 NA TRBV28 NA CASTHPNSPLHF TGTGCCAGCACTCACCCTAATTCACCCCTCCACTTT
TRBJ1-5 NA TRBV27 once CASRSLGSDNQPQHF TGTGCCAGCAGATCCCTAGGGAGTGACAATCAGCCCCAGCATTTT
TRBJ2-7 NA TRBV5-5 NA CASSLSLYGTEQYF TGTGCCAGCAGCTTGTCGCTCTACGGCACGGAGCAGTACTTC
TRBJ2-7 TRBD2 TRBV27 NA CASSYGTSGNYEQYF TGTGCCAGCAGTTATGGGACTAGCGGGAACTACGAGCAGTACTTC
TRBJ2-7 NA TRBV11-2 NA CASSRLLRGDYEQYF TGTGCCAGCAGCCGCCTCCTCCGCGGGGATTACGAGCAGTACTTC
TRBJ2-1 NA TRBV15 NA CATSRPDRSEQFF TGTGCCACCAGCAGGCCCGACAGGAGTGAGCAGTTCTTC
TRBJ2-5 NA TRBV6-5 NA CASSWNQETQYF TGTGCCAGCAGCTGGAACCAAGAGACCCAGTACTTC
TRBJ1-1 NA TRBV7-8 NA CASSLRGNTEAFF TGTGCCAGCAGCTTAAGGGGAAATACTGAAGCTTTCTTT
TRBJ1-3 NA TRBV9 NA CASSVGNTIYF TGTGCCAGCAGCGTAGGGAACACCATATATTTT
TRBJ2-7 NA TRBV7-8 NA CASSLGLGTAPPYF TGTGCCAGCAGCTTAGGACTAGGGACCGCCCCCCCGTACTTC
TRBJ2-7 TRBD1 TRBV27 NA CASSLFGQGVVYEQYF TGTGCCAGCAGTTTATTCGGACAGGGGGTGGTCTACGAGCAGTACTTC
TRBJ1-6 NA TRBV4-1 few CASSSGPQSPLHF TGCGCCAGCAGCTCCGGGCCTCAGTCACCCCTCCACTTT
TRBJ1-1 NA TRBV7-3 few CASSPGFWGAKGTEAFF TGTGCCAGCAGCCCAGGGTTTTGGGGGGCAAAGGGCACTGAAGCTTTCTTT
TRBJ2-1 TRBD1 TRBV7-6 NA CASSPPGQGAFHPFF TGTGCCAGCAGCCCACCGGGACAGGGGGCCTTTCATCCGTTCTTC
TRBJ2-7 TRBD2 TRBV5-4 NA CASSPGGLSYEQYF TGTGCCAGCAGCCCGGGGGGACTCTCCTACGAGCAGTACTTC
TRBJ2-5 NA TRBV5-4 NA CASSPSGYREETQYF TGTGCCAGCAGCCCCAGCGGGTATAGGGAAGAGACCCAGTACTTC
TRBJ2-3 TRBD2 TRBV4-2 NA CASSQATSGRGADTQYF TGTGCCAGCAGCCAAGCGACTAGCGGGCGTGGGGCAGATACGCAGTATTTT
TRBJ2-6 NA TRBV19 once CASSPGTSGANVLTF TGTGCCAGTAGTCCCGGCACCTCTGGGGCCAACGTCCTGACTTTC
TRBJ2-1 NA TRBV14 NA CASSQTAQGEFPLNEQFF TGTGCCAGCAGCCAGACCGCTCAGGGAGAGTTCCCTCTCAATGAGCAGTTCTTC
TRBJ1-1 NA TRBV6-5 NA CASSYGGGDTEAFF TGTGCCAGCAGTTACGGAGGGGGGGACACTGAAGCTTTCTTT
TRBJ2-1 NA TRBV2 NA CASRTGSSYNEQFF TGTGCCAGCAGAACAGGAAGCTCCTACAATGAGCAGTTCTTC
TRBJ2-7 NA TRBV6-1 NA CASTGHGNEQYF TGTGCCAGCACGGGACACGGCAACGAGCAGTACTTC
TRBJ1-1 NA TRBV30 NA CAWSSGRLEAFF TGTGCCTGGAGTTCGGGACGGCTTGAAGCTTTCTTT
TRBJ1-1 NA TRBV18 NA CASSPSFTEAFF TGTGCCAGCTCACCCTCATTCACTGAAGCTTTCTTT
TRBJ2-3 NA TRBV25-1 once CASSDGGGRTDTQYF TGTGCCAGCAGTGACGGGGGAGGTCGCACAGATACGCAGTATTTT
TRBJ2-7 NA TRBV30 NA CAWNRDHEQYF TGTGCCTGGAACAGGGACCACGAGCAGTACTTC
TRBJ2-3 NA TRBV28 NA CAFGAGRHDTQYF TGTGCATTTGGGGCGGGGCGCCATGATACGCAGTATTTT
TRBJ1-1 NA TRBV6-6 NA CASSYSLRAEAFF TGTGCCAGCAGTTACTCTCTACGCGCTGAAGCTTTCTTT
TRBJ1-6 TRBD1 TRBV30 NA CAWSFTGGSYNSPLHF TGTGCCTGGAGTTTCACAGGGGGCTCCTATAATTCACCCCTCCACTTT
TRBJ2-7 NA TRBV6-5 NA CASSPQGGPYEQYF TGTGCCAGCAGTCCACAGGGGGGGCCCTACGAGCAGTACTTC
TRBJ1-1 NA TRBV28 NA CASSLAPTEAFF TGTGCCAGCAGTTTAGCCCCTACTGAAGCTTTCTTT
TRBJ2-1 NA TRBV6-6 NA CASRTNNEQFF TGTGCCAGCAGAACAAACAATGAGCAGTTCTTC
TRBJ2-5 NA TRBV5-1 NA CASSLGQPTRETQYF TGCGCCAGCAGCTTGGGACAACCCACCAGAGAGACCCAGTACTTC
TRBJ1-1 NA TRBV6-6 NA CASSAHTNWGEAFF TGTGCCAGCAGTGCCCATACCAATTGGGGTGAAGCTTTCTTT
TRBJ1-6 NA TRBV28 once CASSSLAGANSPLHF TGTGCCAGCAGTTCCCTAGCCGGGGCTAATTCACCCCTCCACTTT
TRBJ2-7 NA TRBV2 NA CASSEFMVYEQYF TGTGCCAGCAGTGAATTTATGGTCTACGAGCAGTACTTC
TRBJ2-1 TRBD1 TRBV29-1 NA CSSGTGTYNEQFF TGCAGCTCGGGGACAGGGACCTACAATGAGCAGTTCTTC
TRBJ2-2 NA TRBV6-1 NA CASRDGNTGELFF TGTGCCAGCAGGGACGGAAACACCGGGGAGCTGTTTTTT
TRBJ2-1 TRBD1 TRBV5-1 NA CASSSVSGTATYNEQFF TGCGCCAGCAGCTCCGTATCCGGGACAGCCACCTACAATGAGCAGTTCTTC
TRBJ2-4 NA TRBV11-2 NA CASSPRSSGTGLNIQYF TGTGCCAGCAGCCCTAGGAGCAGTGGTACAGGGTTAAACATTCAGTACTTC
TRBJ1-2 NA TRBV6-5 NA CASGEGNNYGYTF TGTGCCAGCGGGGAGGGCAATAACTATGGCTACACCTTC
TRBJ1-4 NA TRBV6-6 NA CASSPGGSNEKLFF TGTGCCAGCAGTCCCGGGGGTTCTAATGAAAAACTGTTTTTT
TRBJ1-4 NA TRBV5-8 NA CASSLGQGFEKLFF TGTGCCAGCAGCTTGGGGCAGGGTTTCGAAAAACTGTTTTTT
TRBJ2-7 TRBD2 TRBV6-5 NA CASSYSRGGEQYF TGTGCCAGCAGTTACTCGCGGGGGGGCGAGCAGTACTTC
TRBJ2-7 NA TRBV6-5 NA CASSAEGVGEQYF TGTGCCAGCAGTGCGGAAGGGGTTGGCGAGCAGTACTTC
TRBJ1-4 NA TRBV9 NA CASSSQATNEKLFF TGTGCCAGCAGCTCACAAGCAACTAATGAAAAACTGTTTTTT